Listed below are T cell receptor beta chains from one sample, sequenced in a study of cytomegalovirus exposure and HLA in healthy donors. The protocol was immunoSEQ multiplex PCR, while the TCRdb copy is restricted to in-frame clones and leaves out a portion. Here the sample spans more than 95,000 clones, about 81% being singletons. Sample: PBMCs. The receptors were gathered from a woman aged 30 to 39 in good health and CMV-seronegative. CDR3s include the opening cysteine and the closing phenylalanine or tryptophan. A D gene is named only where the DNA matches it firmly. Clone size is shown for a subset of rows, as once, few, many or a class of expanded clone.

j_call d_call cdr3_length clone_size v_call cdr3_nt cdr3_aa
TRBJ2-7 TRBD1 14 NA TRBV5-4 TGTGCCAGCAGATCGGACAGGACCTCCTACGAGCAGTACTTC CASRSDRTSYEQYF
TRBJ2-1 NA 15 NA TRBV10-2 TGCGCCACTTCAGGGGCGCCCAACACCTACAATGAGCAGTTCTTC CATSGAPNTYNEQFF
TRBJ2-7 NA 14 NA TRBV11-1 TGTGCCAGCAGCTTAGACGGACAGACCTACGAGCAGTACTTC CASSLDGQTYEQYF
TRBJ1-2 TRBD1 14 NA TRBV19 TGTGCCAGTAGCCCTGACAGGGGGATCGGTAGCTACACCTTC CASSPDRGIGSYTF
TRBJ2-1 NA 16 NA TRBV21-1 TGTGCCAGCAGCAAGCAAGCAGGAAGCTCCTACAATGAGCAGTTCTTC CASSKQAGSSYNEQFF
TRBJ2-7 NA 14 NA TRBV27 TGTGCCAGCAGTTTCTCCCCGGAGTTCTACGAGCAGTACTTC CASSFSPEFYEQYF
TRBJ1-5 TRBD1 15 NA TRBV7-2 TGTGCCAGCAGCTTAGTGTCGGACAGGGTTCAGCCCCAGCATTTT CASSLVSDRVQPQHF
TRBJ2-7 NA 16 NA TRBV11-2 TGTGCCAGCAGCTTAGCCCGGACAGTATCCACGAACGAGCAGTACTTC CASSLARTVSTNEQYF
TRBJ1-2 NA 14 NA TRBV6-1 TGTGCCAGCAGTGCTATGACAGGTACCTATGGCTACACCTTC CASSAMTGTYGYTF
TRBJ2-1 TRBD2 15 NA TRBV30 TGTGCCTGGAGCCTAGGACTAGTTCCCTACAATGAGCAGTTCTTC CAWSLGLVPYNEQFF
TRBJ2-7 NA 16 NA TRBV5-4 TGTGCCAGCAGCTCTCTGGGTTGGGGGGATGTGGACGAGCAGTACTTC CASSSLGWGDVDEQYF
TRBJ2-7 NA 13 NA TRBV29-1 TGCAGCGTCCGGGCTAGCTCCTCCTACGAGCAGTACTTC CSVRASSSYEQYF
TRBJ2-1 NA 14 NA TRBV11-3 TGTGCCAGCAGCTTATGGGGCAGTAATAATGAGCAGTTCTTC CASSLWGSNNEQFF
TRBJ1-6 TRBD1 15 NA TRBV11-3 TGTGCCAGCAGCTCTGGGACAGAAGGTAGTTCACCCCTCCACTTT CASSSGTEGSSPLHF
TRBJ2-7 NA 13 NA TRBV30 TGTGCCTGGAGTTGGCGGGATGGTGGCGAGCAGTACTTC CAWSWRDGGEQYF
TRBJ2-7 NA 17 NA TRBV5-1 TGCGCCAGCAGCTTGGGCCCCACGGCGGGAACCTCCTACGAGCAGTACTTC CASSLGPTAGTSYEQYF
TRBJ1-5 TRBD1 15 NA TRBV27 TGTGCCAGCAGTTTGACACAGGGGGGCAATCAGCCCCAGCATTTT CASSLTQGGNQPQHF
TRBJ2-7 NA 15 NA TRBV7-9 TGTGCCAGCAGCTCGACCGGGACTGGGGGCTACGAGCAGTACTTC CASSSTGTGGYEQYF
TRBJ1-2 TRBD1 13 NA TRBV6-5 TGTGCCAGCAGTCGGGGGGACAGGAATGGCTACACCTTC CASSRGDRNGYTF
TRBJ2-6 TRBD2 19 NA TRBV4-1 TGCGCCAGCAGCCCCTCGCTGGGAGCGGGGGTCCCCGGGGCCAACGTCCTGACTTTC CASSPSLGAGVPGANVLTF
TRBJ2-7 NA 11 NA TRBV21-1 TGTGCCAGCAGCAAGGACACCGAGCAGTACTTC CASSKDTEQYF
TRBJ2-2 NA 15 NA TRBV6-6 TGTGCCAGCAGTTACGGCAGGGGTAGAAGGGGGGAGCTGTTTTTT CASSYGRGRRGELFF
TRBJ2-1 TRBD1 17 many TRBV5-6 TGTGCCAGCAGCTTTGGATTAGGGGGCGACTCCTACAATGAGCAGTTCTTC CASSFGLGGDSYNEQFF
TRBJ2-1 NA 17 few TRBV28 TGTGCCAGCAGTTCTGCAAAGGGGATCGGTTTCTACAATGAGCAGTTCTTC CASSSAKGIGFYNEQFF
TRBJ1-2 NA 17 once TRBV19 TGTGCCAGTAGTATAGACCCGAGGGATAGAGCAGTCTATGGCTACACCTTC CASSIDPRDRAVYGYTF
TRBJ2-1 NA 14 NA TRBV6-5 TGTGCCAGCAGTACAGGGAGCTCCTACAATGAGCAGTTCTTC CASSTGSSYNEQFF
TRBJ1-1 TRBD1 15 once TRBV5-6 TGTGCCAGCAGCTCTAGGACAGGGGGCCGGACTGAAGCTTTCTTT CASSSRTGGRTEAFF
TRBJ2-1 TRBD2 15 NA TRBV6-6 TGTGCCAGCCAAAGAAGGACTAGCGGCCTCAATGAGCAGTTCTTC CASQRRTSGLNEQFF
TRBJ2-7 NA 11 NA TRBV5-1 TGCGCCAGCAGCTCCAACTACGAGCAGTACTTC CASSSNYEQYF
TRBJ2-2 TRBD2 12 NA TRBV5-4 TGTGCCAGCAGGCGGGAGCCCGGGGAGCTGTTTTTT CASRREPGELFF
TRBJ2-7 TRBD1 16 NA TRBV19 TGTGCCAGTAGCCACCCGGGACAGGGGGCTTCGGTCGAGCAGTACTTC CASSHPGQGASVEQYF
TRBJ2-7 TRBD1 15 NA TRBV6-1 TGTGCCAGCAGGGCCGGGACAGGTACCCCCTACGAGCAGTACTTC CASRAGTGTPYEQYF
TRBJ1-4 TRBD1 16 NA TRBV7-9 TGTGCCAGCAGCTTTTATCCGGGACAGACTAATGAAAAACTGTTTTTT CASSFYPGQTNEKLFF
TRBJ2-7 NA 14 NA TRBV30 TGTGCCTGGAGTGTGTCCAGAAAGACCTACGAGCAGTACTTC CAWSVSRKTYEQYF
TRBJ1-2 NA 11 NA TRBV11-2 TGTGCCAGCAGCCCCAATGTTGGCTACACCTTC CASSPNVGYTF
TRBJ2-3 NA 13 once TRBV5-4 TGTGCCAGCAGCTTTAGCGGCACAGATACGCAGTATTTT CASSFSGTDTQYF
TRBJ2-7 NA 12 NA TRBV5-8 TGTGCCAGCAGCGTTCCCCTAGGGGGCGGGATCTTC CASSVPLGGGIF
TRBJ2-2 TRBD1 14 NA TRBV15 TGTGCCACCAGCAGGGCAGGGGGCCCCGGGGAGCTGTTTTTT CATSRAGGPGELFF
TRBJ2-7 TRBD1 16 few TRBV27 TGTGCCAGCAGCCAGGGGGCCTGGTTAATTTCCTACGAGCAGTACTTC CASSQGAWLISYEQYF
TRBJ2-2 TRBD1 16 NA TRBV9 TGTGCCAGCAGCGAACAGCCGGGACAGACTACCGGGGAGCTGTTTTTT CASSEQPGQTTGELFF
TRBJ1-1 NA 12 NA TRBV30 TGTGCCTGGAGAGGGGGTTCGACTGAAGCTTTCTTT CAWRGGSTEAFF
TRBJ2-6 TRBD1 18 NA TRBV9 TGTGCCAGCAGCTCAGCCCCGGGACAGGGAGCTGGGGCCAACGTCCTGACTTTC CASSSAPGQGAGANVLTF
TRBJ1-3 TRBD1 16 few TRBV5-4 TGTGCCAGCAGCTTGGGCGGGACAGTCCCCAGAAACACCATATATTTT CASSLGGTVPRNTIYF
TRBJ2-3 TRBD2 18 NA TRBV4-1 TGCGCCAGCAGCCAACCTAGGTACGGTAGCGGGAGAACAGATACGCAGTATTTT CASSQPRYGSGRTDTQYF
TRBJ2-7 NA 15 NA TRBV11-2 TGTGCCAGCAGCCCCTCCTTGGGCAGCTCCTACGAGCAGTACTTC CASSPSLGSSYEQYF
TRBJ2-1 TRBD1 13 NA TRBV10-1 TGCGCCAGCGGACAGGGCGGGCGCAATGAGCAGTTCTTC CASGQGGRNEQFF
TRBJ1-1 NA 15 few TRBV4-2 TGTGCCAGCAGCCAAGGATCTTCAGGGAACACTGAAGCTTTCTTT CASSQGSSGNTEAFF
TRBJ2-4 NA 18 NA TRBV2 TGTGCCAGCAGTGAACCCGACGGGATTCGGGACTTCAAAAACATTCAGTACTTC CASSEPDGIRDFKNIQYF
TRBJ2-5 NA 16 NA TRBV4-1 TGCGCCAGCAGCCAAGGGGCTAGCGCCTTCCAAGAGACCCAGTACTTC CASSQGASAFQETQYF
TRBJ2-6 NA 17 NA TRBV4-1 TGCGCCAGCAGCCCCTCTCTCAGATCGGGTGGGGCCAACGTCCTGACTTTC CASSPSLRSGGANVLTF
TRBJ1-1 TRBD1 14 NA TRBV7-9 TGTGCCAGCTCGCGGGGACAGCATAACACTGAAGCTTTCTTT CASSRGQHNTEAFF
TRBJ2-2 NA 15 NA TRBV5-1 TGCGCCAGCAGCTTAGCACAGACGAACACCGGGGAGCTGTTTTTT CASSLAQTNTGELFF